The 27 T cell receptor beta chains given below trace back to one sample, sequenced in a study of CD8 T cells in ankylosing spondylitis. Findings and limits, study-wide: One TCR beta motif, made up of roughly eight highly homologous variants, appeared characteristic of ankylosing spondylitis blood.

For these receptors, no antigen is known. TCRdb re-called the 5' RACE reads with MiXCR, one entry per CDR3 protein. The sample records some 450,000 distinct CDR3 sequences, 17% being singletons. Sample: blood, either unsorted or a sorted T cell fraction (not recorded which). These TCRs come from a male donor with ankylosing spondylitis.

The chain recombines TRBV7-2 with TRBJ1-5, with D possibly being TRBD1 (5 bases). The V gene's germline CDR1 is SGHTA and CDR2 FQGNSA. Trimming left V 6 bases short and J 2 bases short, with 14 bases between. The CDR3 extends over 15 amino acids. The CDR3 loop is CASSPPGVGNQPQHF. For the CDR3, the DNA is TGTGCCAGCAGTCCTCCGGGGGTAGGCAATCAGCCCCAGCATTTT.

This clonotype was seen more than once but under ten times. V usage is TRBV10-3 and J usage is TRBJ2-5, with 14 positions matching TRBD2. V dropped 4 bases and J dropped 1; count of bases not matched to a gene: 2. Germline V gene lookup returns CDR1 ENHRY and CDR2 SYGVKD. This CDR3 spans 16 amino acids. CDR3 loop: CAISVGTSGGQETQYF. CDR3 DNA sequence: TGTGCCATCAGTGTCGGGACTAGCGGGGGCCAAGAGACCCAGTACTTC.

Only a few counts were recorded for this clonotype. The rearrangement links TRBV28 to TRBJ2-7; D is unclear. The CDR3 extends over 15 amino acids. V was pared by 2 bases and J by 1 base, with 12 bases between. Germline V gene data show CDR1 as MDHEN and CDR2 as SYDVKM. CDR3 sequence (DNA): TGTGCCAGCAGTTTAGCCACACCGATTTCCTACGAGCAGTACTTC. This encodes CASSLATPISYEQYF.

V is TRBV9 and J is TRBJ2-7; D remains ambiguous. V lost 4 bases and J lost 0, with 11 bases in between. Germline assignment: CDR1 SGDLS and CDR2 YYNGEE. This CDR3 has 14 residues. In DNA, the CDR3 is TGTGCCAGCAGCAAAGACCCCAGCTCCTACGAGCAGTACTTC. This encodes CASSKDPSSYEQYF.

The gene calls are TRBV20-1 and TRBJ2-1, with 8 bases identical to TRBD1. Per germline, CDR1 DFQATT and CDR2 SNEGSKA (reference sequence). The CDR3 totals 13 residues. J gave up 6 bases and V 6 bases, and 7 bases lay outside the gene matches. This CDR3 is CSASRTGGNEQFF. The CDR3 nucleotides read TGCAGTGCCAGCCGTACAGGGGGCAATGAGCAGTTCTTC.

CDR3 nucleotide sequence: TGCGCCAGCAGATGGGCTGAGGCAGATACGCAGTATTTT. Amino acids: CASRWAEADTQYF. This sequence joins TRBV5-1 and TRBJ2-3; D call uncertain. The V and J ends lost 5 bases and 4 bases respectively, with 11 bases between them. Germline V gene data show CDR1 as SGHRS and CDR2 as YFSETQ. This CDR3 contains 13 residues.

This clonotype was counted only a few times. V and J are TRBV20-1 and TRBJ2-3; D unclear. This CDR3 has 11 amino acids. Germline V CDR1 and CDR2: DFQATT, SNEGSKA (reference sequence). The V end was cut by 3 bases, the J end by 5 bases, with 6 bases between. CDR3 region: CSASGQDTQYF. The CDR3 nucleotides read TGCAGTGCTAGCGGCCAAGATACGCAGTATTTT.

This clonotype has more than one count but fewer than ten. This sequence joins TRBV29-1 and TRBJ2-1; TRBD2 aligns across 14 bases. CDR1 and CDR2 (germline): SQVTM, ANQGSEA. This CDR3 has 16 residues. V was clipped by 6 bases and J by 7 bases; unmatched bases: 11. Here the CDR3 reads CSVGTSGRGGRNEQFF. CDR3 sequence (DNA): TGCAGCGTCGGGACTAGCGGGAGAGGGGGTAGGAATGAGCAGTTCTTC.

The chain couples TRBV3-1 to TRBJ2-7, with TRBD2 identical over 10 bases. CDR1 is LGHDT, CDR2 YNNKEL, per germline (reference sequence). The CDR3 length is 14 residues. V lost 10 bases and J lost 7; bases outside the gene matches: 13. CDR3 in DNA: TGTGCCACCCGGGGATCTAGCGGGAGCTATGAGCAGTACTTC. Protein sequence: CATRGSSGSYEQYF.

V usage is TRBV5-1 and J usage is TRBJ2-6; tentatively, D is TRBD1 (6 bases). This CDR3 comprises 18 residues. Trimming removed 3 bases at V and 2 bases at J, with 18 bases between. Germline assignment: CDR1 SGHRS and CDR2 YFSETQ. CDR3 residues: CASSSQGQGAAGANVLTF. The CDR3, as DNA: TGCGCCAGCAGCTCCCAGGGGCAGGGTGCCGCTGGGGCCAACGTCCTGACTTTC.

The rearrangement uses TRBV30 and TRBJ2-7, with 14 nucleotides matching TRBD2. Germline CDR1 and CDR2: GTSNPN and SVGIG (reference sequence). V lost 2 bases, J lost 4 bases, and 16 bases stayed unmatched. CDR3 length: 19 residues. In DNA form, the CDR3 reads TGTGCCTGGAGTCGTAGGACTAGCGGGGGGCCCCAAACCCTTTACGAGCAGTACTTC. Translated, it gives CAWSRRTSGGPQTLYEQYF. The variable domain in full, completed from reference TRBV30 and TRBJ2-7, reads SQTIHQWPATLVQPVGSPLSLECTVEGTSNPNLYWYRQAAGRGLQLLFYSVGIGQISSEVPQNLSASRPQDRQFILSSKKLLLSDSGFYLCAWSRRTSGGPQTLYEQYFGPGTRLTVT.

This chain connects TRBV28 to TRBJ2-7; 9 bases are shared with TRBD2. Trimming cost V 7 bases and J 3 bases; bases outside gene matches: 4. The CDR3 consists of 13 residues. Germline CDR1 is MDHEN and CDR2 is SYDVKM. DNA of the CDR3: TGTGCCAGCACTAGAGCGGGAGGCTACGAGCAGTACTTC. This translates into CASTRAGGYEQYF.

The chain carries TRBV12-3 or TRBV12-4 and TRBJ2-7; D is unclear. Trimming removed 6 bases at V and 2 bases at J, with 14 bases between. This CDR3 contains 14 residues. CDR3 in amino acids: CASRASDGTYEQYF. CDR3 nucleotide sequence: TGTGCCAGCAGAGCCTCCGACGGAACCTACGAGCAGTACTTC.

V is TRBV2 and J is TRBJ1-4; 7 bases are a match to TRBD1. CDR3 length equals 15 residues. The trim removed 3 bases at V and 7 bases at J, leaving 8 bases unmatched. In germline, CDR1 is SNHLY, CDR2 FYNNEI. The CDR3 here is CASSDEGAPGEKLFF. The CDR3 DNA is TGTGCCAGCAGTGATGAGGGGGCTCCCGGTGAAAAACTGTTTTTT.

The genes are TRBV7-3 and TRBJ1-1; no clear D gene. This CDR3 has 13 residues. Germline assignment: CDR1 SGHTA and CDR2 FQGTGA. Trimming took 5 bases from V and 0 from J, leaving 7 bases between them. The CDR3 region is CASSKNLNTEAFF. In DNA form, the CDR3 reads TGTGCCAGCAGCAAAAACTTGAACACTGAAGCTTTCTTT.

This clonotype was seen a few times. In DNA, the CDR3 is TGTGCCAGCTCACCACTACAGGGGCAAGCTTTCTTT. It codes for CASSPLQGQAFF. The chain carries TRBV18 and TRBJ1-1; 7 positions match TRBD1. CDR1 KGHSH and CDR2 LQKENI come from the germline V gene. V lost 1 base, J lost 9 bases, and 2 bases stayed unmatched. This CDR3 is 12 amino acids long.

Many counts were recorded for this clonotype. V usage is TRBV20-1 and J usage is TRBJ2-7; D unclear. Between the trimmed V and J ends, which lost 6 bases and 0 bases, there was a span of 9 bases. There are 12 residues in the CDR3. The germline V gene encodes CDR1 DFQATT and CDR2 SNEGSKA (reference sequence). The CDR3 region has the DNA TGCAGTGCAAAACACCACTCCTACGAGCAGTACTTC. Translating it yields CSAKHHSYEQYF.

The chain has TRBV10-3 and TRBJ2-1; D ambiguous. Germline assignment: CDR1 ENHRY and CDR2 SYGVKD. The length of the CDR3 is 13 residues. V gave up 10 bases and J gave up 0 bases, with 10 bases separating them. The CDR3 is CASTESSYNEQFF. CDR3 DNA: TGTGCCAGTACAGAGAGCTCCTACAATGAGCAGTTCTTC.

This clonotype was picked up many times. The chain recombines TRBV29-1 with TRBJ2-7, with D uncertain. Trimming removed 2 bases at V and 3 bases at J, with 5 bases between. Per germline, CDR1 SQVTM and CDR2 ANQGSEA. This CDR3 has 11 residues. The CDR3 DNA follows: TGCAGCGTTGAAACAGTCTACGAGCAGTACTTC. It yields the protein CSVETVYEQYF.

This clonotype was observed a handful of times. The genes are TRBV4-1 and TRBJ1-5; D not certain. In germline, CDR1 is MGHRA, CDR2 YSYEKL. Between the trimmed V and J ends, which lost 3 bases and 4 bases, there was a span of 13 bases. The CDR3 loop spans 15 amino acids. The CDR3 is CASSQAPWVNQPQHF. DNA for the CDR3: TGCGCCAGCAGCCAGGCCCCCTGGGTGAATCAGCCCCAGCATTTT.

This clonotype was counted a few times. The chain recombines TRBV20-1 with TRBJ2-1, with TRBD2 matching 8 bases. The CDR3 spans 16 residues. CDR1 and CDR2 (germline): DFQATT, SNEGSKA (reference sequence). Trimming removed 0 bases from V and 3 bases from J; junction bases left unmatched: 7. CDR3 coding DNA: TGCAGTGCTAGAGAAGATAGCGGGGACTTCTACAATGAGCAGTTCTTC. This translates into CSAREDSGDFYNEQFF.

The chain has TRBV7-2 and TRBJ2-7, with D unclear. V lost 3 bases to trimming and J lost 5 bases, with 17 bases between them. Per the germline V gene, CDR1 is SGHTA and CDR2 is FQGNSA. There are 15 residues in the CDR3. The CDR3 spells CASSFSETRAHEQYF. The CDR3 nucleotides read TGTGCCAGCAGCTTCTCGGAGACCCGAGCTCACGAGCAGTACTTC.

This clonotype was observed a handful of times. This chain joins TRBV29-1 and TRBJ1-1, with a possible D match to TRBD1 (5 bases). The CDR3 spans 15 residues. Trimming removed 8 bases from V and 4 bases from J, with 23 bases in between. Germline loops: CDR1 SQVTM, CDR2 ANQGSEA. CDR3 in amino acids: CSSMGGVEGTTEAFF. The CDR3 DNA reads TGCAGCTCAATGGGGGGGGTGGAAGGGACCACTGAAGCTTTCTTT.

The CDR3 region has the DNA TGTGCCAGCAGCTTGTTGGGCGGGGGGGCCTCAGATACGCAGTATTTT. This encodes CASSLLGGGASDTQYF. The chain has TRBV5-6 and TRBJ2-3; 9 bases are shared with TRBD2. In germline, CDR1 is SGHDT, CDR2 YYEEEE. The CDR3 contains 16 residues. After removal of 1 base from V and 4 bases from J, the junction contained 7 bases not matched to a gene.

This clonotype was seen a handful of times. One end of the junction does not line up with germline, which may come from a read error. The V gene is TRBV5-1, the J gene TRBJ1-2; D is unclear. This CDR3 has 13 residues. Germline V gene lookup returns CDR1 SGHRS and CDR2 YFSETQ. In nucleotides, the CDR3 is TGCGCCACCAGCGACGACGGGCAGTATGGCTACACCTTC. Translation gives CATSDDGQYGYTF.

This clonotype came up a few times. Written as DNA, the CDR3 is TGTGCCAGCAGCCAAGACAGGAACACCGGGGAGCTGTTTTTT. Encoded protein: CASSQDRNTGELFF. The chain uses TRBV4-2 and TRBJ2-2; D call uncertain. Germline V gene data show CDR1 as LGHNA and CDR2 as YNFKEQ. V shed 0 bases and J shed 1 base, with 3 bases lying between them. This CDR3 region has 14 residues.

V and J are TRBV4-1 and TRBJ2-7; tentatively, D is TRBD2 (5 bases). Between the trimmed V and J ends, which lost 0 bases and 3 bases, there was a span of 6 bases. Germline CDR1 is MGHRA and CDR2 is YSYEKL. There are 13 residues in the CDR3. The CDR3 is CASSQEGSYEQYF. For the CDR3, the DNA is TGCGCCAGCAGCCAAGAAGGGAGCTACGAGCAGTACTTC.